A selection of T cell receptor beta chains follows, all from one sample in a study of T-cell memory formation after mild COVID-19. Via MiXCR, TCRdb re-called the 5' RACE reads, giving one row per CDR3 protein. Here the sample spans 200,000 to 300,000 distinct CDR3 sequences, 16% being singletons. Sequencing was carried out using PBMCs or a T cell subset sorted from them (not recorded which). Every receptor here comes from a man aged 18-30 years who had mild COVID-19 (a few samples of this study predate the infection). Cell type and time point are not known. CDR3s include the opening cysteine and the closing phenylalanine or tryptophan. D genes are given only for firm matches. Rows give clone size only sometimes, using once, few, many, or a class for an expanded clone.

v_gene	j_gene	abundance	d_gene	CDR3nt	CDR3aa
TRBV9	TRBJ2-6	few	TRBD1	TGTGCCAGCAGGACAGGGTCTGGGGCCAACGTCCTGACTTTC	CASRTGSGANVLTF
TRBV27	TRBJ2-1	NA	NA	TGTGCCAGCAGCCCTAGAGGGGATACCTTTTGGAATGAGCAGTTCTTC	CASSPRGDTFWNEQFF
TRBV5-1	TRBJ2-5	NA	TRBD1	TGCGCCAGCAGCACGGGACAGGGAGCATGGGAGACCCAGTACTTC	CASSTGQGAWETQYF
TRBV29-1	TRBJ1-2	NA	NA	TGCAGCGTTGAGGGTAGGGCGAACTATGGCTACACCTTC	CSVEGRANYGYTF
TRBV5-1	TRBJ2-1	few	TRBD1	TGCGCCAGCAGCTTGAACCCCGGGACAGGGTACAATGAGCAGTTCTTC	CASSLNPGTGYNEQFF
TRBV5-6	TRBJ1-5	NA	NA	TGTGCCAGCAGCTTGGGCCGGGGGGCCGAATGGCCCCAGCATTTT	CASSLGRGAEWPQHF
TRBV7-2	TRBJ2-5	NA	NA	TGTGCCAGCAGCTTTTCGGGGGTGGAGACCCAGTACTTC	CASSFSGVETQYF
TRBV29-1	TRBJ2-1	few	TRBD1	TGCAGCACTACAGGGGGCACCCCCCTGTACGGGTTTAGCGATGAGCAGTTCTTC	CSTTGGTPLYGFSDEQFF
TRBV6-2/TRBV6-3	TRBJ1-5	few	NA	TGTGCCAGCAGCCAACTCATGGGCGTTTCCGAGGAGCCCCAGCATTTT	CASSQLMGVSEEPQHF
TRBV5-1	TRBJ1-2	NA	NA	TGCGCCAGCGGAGAAGACAGTGCTTATGGCTACACCTTC	CASGEDSAYGYTF
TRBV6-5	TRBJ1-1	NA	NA	TGTGCCAGCACCATTCCGGGGGCCACTGAAGCTTTCTTT	CASTIPGATEAFF
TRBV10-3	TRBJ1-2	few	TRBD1	TGTGCCATCAAGCCGACAGGGAACGGATACTATGGCTACACCTTC	CAIKPTGNGYYGYTF
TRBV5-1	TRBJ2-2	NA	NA	TGCGCCAGCAGCTCTGCCCCGCCCACCGGGGAGCTGTTTTTT	CASSSAPPTGELFF